These T cell receptor beta chains were read from a single sample in a study of glioma-infiltrating T cells after dendritic cell vaccination. Repertoires were generated with immunoSEQ multiplex PCR, while TCRdb's copy carries only in-frame clones and drops some. Counted here are approximately 100,000 clones, about 79% occurring once; the ten biggest clones make up around 5.4%. The material sequenced was blood, taken before dendritic cell vaccination. These receptors originate from a human donor with glioblastoma. Each CDR3 is given with its conserved first and last residue. D genes are given only for firm matches. Some rows mark clone size as missing; the rest say once, few, many or name a class of expanded clone.

D gene	V gene	J gene	clone size	CDR3 DNA	CDR3 protein
-	TRBV10-3	TRBJ2-7	-	TGTGCCATCAGTGAGTCCTCTTACGAGCAGTACTTC	CAISESSYEQYF
-	TRBV10-3	TRBJ2-7	few	TGTGCCATCAGGGGGGCAGGTGAGCAGTACTTC	CAIRGAGEQYF
TRBD2	TRBV30	TRBJ2-7	-	TGTGCCTCCTCCACAGCGGGGTTCTACGAGCAGTACTTC	CASSTAGFYEQYF
-	TRBV5-5	TRBJ1-6	few	TGTGCCAGCAGCTTGGTTCCAGGGGAAAATTCACCCCTCCACTTT	CASSLVPGENSPLHF
TRBD2	TRBV14	TRBJ2-7	-	TGTGCCAGCAGCCAGGCCCCAGGGAGGGTCACCTACGAGCAGTACTTC	CASSQAPGRVTYEQYF
-	TRBV5-1	TRBJ2-3	-	TGCGCCAGCAGCCCTACAGGGACGGTAGATACGCAGTATTTT	CASSPTGTVDTQYF
TRBD1	TRBV10-2	TRBJ1-2	-	TGCGCCAGCAGTGAGTCCACAGGGGTAATAGAGGGCTACACCTTC	CASSESTGVIEGYTF
TRBD1	TRBV6-1	TRBJ2-7	-	TGTGCCAGCAGTGAAGACAGGGGGCCCGAGCAGTACTTC	CASSEDRGPEQYF
TRBD2	TRBV6-5	TRBJ2-1	-	TGTGCCAGCGCACTAGCGGGAGTGAAGAATGAGCAGTTCTTC	CASALAGVKNEQFF
TRBD2	TRBV7-8	TRBJ2-3	-	TGTGCCAGCAGCTTAATCGGGACTAGAAGTTTCACCCCAGATACGCAGTATTTT	CASSLIGTRSFTPDTQYF
-	TRBV5-1	TRBJ2-4	-	TGCGCCAGCAGCCCACAGAACCGAAACATTCAGTACTTC	CASSPQNRNIQYF
-	TRBV7-9	TRBJ2-7	-	TGTGCCAGCAGCTTCGACAGACTCTACGAGCAGTACTTC	CASSFDRLYEQYF
-	TRBV4-1	TRBJ2-1	-	TGCGCCAGCAGCCAAGTATCCGGGATCGCCTACAATGAGCAGTTCTTC	CASSQVSGIAYNEQFF
-	TRBV7-6	TRBJ2-5	-	TGTGCCAGCAGCTTAGTTTTTGATTCAGGCGCCCAAGAGACCCAGTACTTC	CASSLVFDSGAQETQYF
-	TRBV21-1	TRBJ2-7	-	TGTGCCAGCAGCAGAAGAACGGGACAGGGCTCCTACGAGCAGTACTTC	CASSRRTGQGSYEQYF
TRBD1	TRBV5-1	TRBJ2-2	-	TGCGCCAGCAGCTTGTGGGACAGGGGTACCGCCGGGGAGCTGTTTTTT	CASSLWDRGTAGELFF
-	TRBV2	TRBJ1-5	-	TGTGCCAGCAGTGAAGGGGGCCGGCGGATCAATCAGCCCCAGCATTTT	CASSEGGRRINQPQHF
-	TRBV11-1	TRBJ1-1	-	TGTGCCAGCAGCTTAACTCTCGGCGGCGCCACTGAAGCTTTCTTT	CASSLTLGGATEAFF
-	TRBV5-4	TRBJ1-1	-	TGTGCCAGCAGCTTGGTTGGCAGGAACACTGAAGCTTTCTTT	CASSLVGRNTEAFF
-	TRBV5-1	TRBJ2-7	-	TGCGCCAGCAGCTTGGCAGGGTCCTACGAGCAGTACTTC	CASSLAGSYEQYF
TRBD1	TRBV5-8	TRBJ1-5	-	TGTGCCAGCAGCCCGGGACAGGTACTCAATCAGCCCCAGCATTTT	CASSPGQVLNQPQHF
-	TRBV11-2	TRBJ2-7	-	TGTGCCAGCAGCCCGTATCGAGGTAGCTTACCCTACGAGCAGTACTTC	CASSPYRGSLPYEQYF
TRBD1	TRBV10-3	TRBJ1-1	-	TGTGCCATCAGTGGCCGGGACAGGTCCCCCGAAGCTTTCTTT	CAISGRDRSPEAFF
-	TRBV2	TRBJ2-7	few	TGTGCCAGCAGTGATTTCGGGGAGCAGTACTTC	CASSDFGEQYF
TRBD1	TRBV5-6	TRBJ2-2	-	TGTGCCAGCGAAATCCAGGGGGCGAGGCACACCGGGGAGCTGTTTTTT	CASEIQGARHTGELFF
-	TRBV7-2	TRBJ1-2	-	TGTGCCAGCAGCTTAGATCCCGACTATGGCTACACCTTC	CASSLDPDYGYTF
-	TRBV5-1	TRBJ2-7	once	TGCGCCAGCAGCTTGGACAGTTTCACCTACGAGCAGTACTTC	CASSLDSFTYEQYF